A selection of T cell receptor beta chains follows, all from one sample in a study of T cell responses to AZD1222 COVID-19 vaccine. Some clones are missing from TCRdb's copy, which holds only in-frame ones; the method was immunoSEQ multiplex PCR. The sample holds 150,000 to 180,000 clones, roughly nine tenths seen once. The sequenced sample was peripheral blood, obtained on day 0 of AZD1222 vaccination. Receptors were obtained from an adult in good health. Both conserved end residues are part of each CDR3. The order of the fields is V gene, J gene, CDR3 protein.

TRBV18	TRBJ1-2	CASSPPSANYGYTF
TRBV2	TRBJ2-7	CASQIGREREQYF
TRBV5-1	TRBJ2-2	CASSLEWGRGTGELFF
TRBV11-2	TRBJ2-3	CASSSPRGAPHVDTQYF
TRBV7-2	TRBJ2-5	CASSLGGGRETQYF
TRBV6-1	TRBJ1-6	CASSESGGNSPLHF
TRBV28	TRBJ2-1	CASSFSSGGLNNEQFF
TRBV2	TRBJ2-4	CASSESGSSKNIQYF
TRBV12-3/TRBV12-4	TRBJ1-1	CASSPRTVEAFF
TRBV11-3	TRBJ2-2	CASSPTSGGSTGELFF
TRBV4-1	TRBJ2-7	CASSQASTTYEQYF
TRBV7-2	TRBJ2-7	CASSLGGTGEYEQYF
TRBV7-2	TRBJ2-1	CASSARIGGAYSYNEQFF
TRBV7-2	TRBJ1-6	CASSPTYNSPLHF
TRBV7-9	TRBJ2-5	CASSPRVAGPQETQYF
TRBV27	TRBJ1-2	CASKSGPNYGYTF
TRBV7-6	TRBJ2-7	CASSLLQGSYEQYF
TRBV6-1	TRBJ1-5	CASSDPRGPRQPQHF
TRBV5-1	TRBJ2-1	CASSSTLRVNEQFF
TRBV3-1/TRBV3-2	TRBJ2-3	CASSRNSDTQYF
TRBV9	TRBJ1-2	CASSVAGRRDTGYTF
TRBV2	TRBJ2-3	CASSTLGSTDTQYF
TRBV18	TRBJ2-5	CASSLSPKTQYF
TRBV7-2	TRBJ2-1	CASSFSGTGGNEQFF
TRBV7-2	TRBJ2-1	CASSPDRASSSYNEQFF
TRBV15	TRBJ2-7	CATSKAATYEQYF
TRBV5-3	TRBJ2-7	CARSSGQAFSYEQYF
TRBV6-1	TRBJ2-7	CASSETGPYEQYF
TRBV27	TRBJ1-5	CASSATGFQPQHF
TRBV29-1	TRBJ1-1	CSASMTENTEAFF
TRBV29-1	TRBJ2-5	CSVEDLQDRGVETQYF
TRBV11-2	TRBJ1-1	CASSLVGGENTEAFF
TRBV7-2	TRBJ1-2	CASSPDREGYTF
TRBV12-3/TRBV12-4	TRBJ2-2	CASRKANTGELFF
TRBV28	TRBJ1-2	CASSRGVGSSYTF
TRBV6-1	TRBJ1-1	CASSELAGGTEAFF
TRBV7-9	TRBJ2-7	CASSLSTDYEQYF
TRBV9	TRBJ2-1	CASSVHQDDEQFF
TRBV4-1	TRBJ1-1	CASSQGDREVNTEAFF
TRBV15	TRBJ2-7	CATSRDVEYEQYF
TRBV28	TRBJ1-5	CATQPTGLGNQPQHF
TRBV27	TRBJ1-1	CASAPQEMNTEAFF
TRBV10-3	TRBJ2-7	CAITRTEGLEQYF
TRBV10-3	TRBJ1-5	CAISDTGYQPQHF
TRBV11-2	TRBJ1-1	CASSLVLDTEAFF
TRBV12-3/TRBV12-4	TRBJ1-1	CASSSGRGTEAFF
TRBV5-1	TRBJ2-5	CASSMRGEETQYF
TRBV7-8	TRBJ2-1	CASSPAGTGVKNEQFF
TRBV6-5	TRBJ1-2	CASSYLGRDGYTF
TRBV2	TRBJ2-7	CASSDLLDSYEQYF
TRBV6-5	TRBJ1-4	CASSLFSLRDEKLFF
TRBV6-6	TRBJ1-1	CASSYPTIGTEAFF
TRBV5-1	TRBJ2-5	CASSLWGQGDQETQYF
TRBV5-5	TRBJ1-1	CASSLLPANTEAFF